The T cell receptor beta chain under discussion was sequenced for a study of Ad26.COV2.S vaccination and SARS-CoV-2 variants. Study background: COV1001, an Ad26.COV2.S trial, supplied this vaccine-arm donor.

To note about this clone: The target antigen is unknown.

Points from the study as a whole: Vaccinees and placebo recipients showed similar non-spike TCR breadth.

This sample's treatment: around 19 received Ad26.COV2.S at low or high dose, single or two shots; several received placebo; per-sample allocation not given. Samples analyzed were those drawn on day 63 after the first vaccine or placebo injection. The assay was immunoSEQ multiplex PCR, and TCRdb's table has in-frame clones only and misses some. There are 380,000 or so clones in the sample; approximately 86% occur only once, and around 11% lies in the top ten. CDR1 and CDR2 (germline): SEHNR, FQNEAQ (reference sequence). V lost 1 base and J lost 3, with 11 bases in between. The CDR3 is made up of 15 amino acids.

The gene calls are TRBV7-9 and TRBJ2-3; D gene unclear. The sample here was peripheral blood, taken in a trial of Ad26.COV2.S vaccine versus placebo. This TCR derives from a person between 18 and 65 years old who received the Ad26.COV2.S COVID-19 vaccine or a placebo. DNA of the CDR3: TGTGCCAGCAGCTTAGGGCTGGGGTGGACAGATACGCAGTATTTT. It encodes CASSLGLGWTDTQYF.